This paragraph covers one TCR beta chain sequence. Antigen specificity is unknown. The donors were members of the roughly 130-subject validation cohort (separate from the approximately 670-subject first cohort). Here immunoSEQ multiplex PCR was the method, and the copy in TCRdb shows in-frame clones only, minus some. The table shows under 300,000 clones, with around 86% occurring only once. With V trimmed by 6 bases and J by 5 bases, 17 bases remained unmatched. Looked up from germline, CDR1 is MDHEN and CDR2 is SYDVKM. The CDR3 totals 18 residues. The data were obtained in a study of cytomegalovirus exposure and HLA in healthy donors. Overall study context: Later analysis reported that the roughly 130 validation repertoires shared the platform of the approximately 670 first-cohort repertoires.

Points from the study as a whole: Within the 120 validation repertoires, first-cohort TCR clusters tended to co-occur, according to a later analysis.

The chain couples TRBV28 to TRBJ2-7; 12 bases align to TRBD2. Source material: PBMCs. This TCR came from a woman between 25 and 40 years old in good health and CMV-seropositive. The CDR3 protein is CASRSTSPTSGRFNEQYF. CDR3 DNA sequence: TGTGCCAGCAGATCTACCTCCCCGACTAGCGGGAGATTTAACGAGCAGTACTTC.